A single sample is the source of the 20 T cell receptor beta chains below, sequenced in a study of blood T cell repertoires in COVID-19. The assay was immunoSEQ multiplex PCR, and TCRdb's table has in-frame clones only and misses some. The sample shows roughly 240,000 clones, roughly 82% of them seen only once. The sequencing sample was made of PBMCs or T cells enriched from blood (not recorded which). The source of these receptors is a woman in her forties or fifties who had recovered from COVID-19.

The rearrangement uses TRBV6-2 or TRBV6-3 and TRBJ2-1, with TRBD2 matching 12 bases. This CDR3 is built from 19 residues. V lost 5 bases to trimming and J lost 0 bases; unmatched junction nucleotides: 11. Germline CDR1 reads MNHEY; CDR2 reads SVGEGT. Written as DNA, the CDR3 is TGTGCCAGCAGTGACCGTCGGACTAGCGGGAACGGCTCCTACAATGAGCAGTTCTTC. Its translation: CASSDRRTSGNGSYNEQFF.

This chain joins TRBV28 and TRBJ1-2, with D perhaps matching TRBD1 (6 bases). Germline V gene sequence: CDR1 MDHEN, CDR2 SYDVKM. The CDR3 is 16 residues long. V shed 6 bases and J shed 4 bases, with 21 bases lying between them. The CDR3 loop is CASSRGGGSLSYGYTF. Written as DNA, the CDR3 is TGTGCCAGCAGCCGCGGGGGGGGCTCCTTGTCCTATGGCTACACCTTC.

This clone turned up a few times. The chain recombines TRBV11-2 with TRBJ1-1; perhaps TRBD1 as D (6 bases). Looked up from germline, CDR1 is SGHAT and CDR2 is FQNNGV. Trimming took off 4 bases at V and 6 bases at J, with 9 bases between the two ends. CDR3 size: 12 residues. The CDR3 coding sequence is TGTGCCAGCAGCTACCGGACAGCTGAAGCTTTCTTT. It specifies CASSYRTAEAFF.

In this sample, this clone turned up once. The rearrangement joins TRBV4-3 to TRBJ1-4; D uncertain. This CDR3 is 16 amino acids long. Germline CDR1 reads LGHNA; CDR2 reads YSLEER. V lost 0 bases and J 3 bases, leaving 11 bases between the germline ends. The CDR3 coding sequence is TGCGCCAGCAGCCAAGATTATGCGTTGGCTAATGAAAAACTGTTTTTT. Protein sequence: CASSQDYALANEKLFF.

In its sample, this clone was seen once. The genes are TRBV5-1 and TRBJ2-5; the D gene is possibly TRBD1 (5 bases). Germline V gene lookup returns CDR1 SGHRS and CDR2 YFSETQ. The CDR3 is 13 residues long. V gave up 4 bases and J gave up 4 bases, with 11 bases separating them. This CDR3 reads CASSRERGETQYF. The CDR3, as DNA: TGCGCCAGCAGCCGCGAAAGGGGAGAGACCCAGTACTTC.

This clone was picked up a small number of times. The V gene is TRBV30, the J gene TRBJ2-2, with 14 bases that match TRBD2. Germline CDR1 GTSNPN, CDR2 SVGIG (reference sequence). V trimming: 8 bases; J trimming: 6 bases; junction bases outside the gene matches: 8. The CDR3 totals 15 residues. For the CDR3, the DNA is TGTGCCCAGAGACTAGCGGGAGGGCCGTCCGGGGAGCTGTTTTTT. This sequence encodes CAQRLAGGPSGELFF.

This rearrangement joins TRBV27 to TRBJ2-7, with D perhaps TRBD2 (5 bases). CDR3 length: 14 amino acids. Trimming pared 6 bases from V and 4 bases from J, leaving 16 bases between. In germline, CDR1 is MNHEY, CDR2 SMNVEV (reference sequence). The CDR3 loop reads CASRPIEGRYEQYF. DNA of the CDR3: TGTGCCAGCAGACCCATAGAGGGCAGGTACGAGCAGTACTTC.

The J gene is TRBJ1-2, the V gene TRBV19; 7 bases line up with TRBD1. Germline V CDR1 and CDR2: LNHDA, SQIVND (reference sequence). J gave up 1 base and V 7 bases, and 12 bases lay outside the gene matches. This CDR3 has 16 residues. CDR3 in amino acids: CASTDLTGNLNYGYTF. CDR3 nucleotides: TGTGCCAGTACCGACCTGACAGGGAACCTTAACTATGGCTACACCTTC. Looking up the rest from reference TRBV19 and TRBJ1-2 gives the full variable domain: DGGITQSPKYLFRKEGQNVTLSCEQNLNHDAMYWYRQDPGQGLRLIYYSQIVNDFQKGDIAEGYSVSREKKESFPLTVTSAQKNPTAFYLCASTDLTGNLNYGYTFGSGTRLTVV.

The sample holds one count of this clone. The chain employs TRBV4-3 and TRBJ2-3, with 7 bases fitting TRBD1. CDR1 LGHNA and CDR2 YSLEER come from the germline V gene. The CDR3 is made up of 14 amino acids. Trimming took 7 bases from V and 6 from J; bases not matched to a gene: 10. The CDR3 loop is CASTGTERGDTQYF. CDR3 DNA: TGCGCCAGCACCGGGACAGAGAGGGGGGATACGCAGTATTTT.

The rearrangement links TRBV5-6 to TRBJ1-1, with no clear D. V was pared by 5 bases and J by 11 bases, with 22 bases between. Germline V lookup: CDR1 SGHDT, CDR2 YYEEEE. The CDR3 covers 14 residues. CDR3 sequence: CASSTIHDRDLAFF. CDR3 nucleotides: TGTGCCAGCAGTACCATCCATGACCGGGATCTGGCTTTCTTT.

V usage is TRBV29-1 and J usage is TRBJ1-2, with 7 bases fitting TRBD1. Germline CDR1 reads SQVTM; CDR2 reads ANQGSEA. V gave up 4 bases and J gave up 4 bases; unmatched junction bases: 3. The CDR3 length is 12 residues. The CDR3, as DNA: TGCAGCGTTGGGGGGGACAGCTATGGCTACACCTTC. The encoded protein is CSVGGDSYGYTF.

The chain uses TRBV6-1 and TRBJ2-2; maybe TRBD1 (5 bases). The ends were cut back, 3 bases at V and 0 bases at J, with 11 bases in the middle. The germline V gene encodes CDR1 MNHNS and CDR2 SASEGT. The CDR3 covers 16 residues. DNA for the CDR3: TGTGCCAGCAGTGATTGGGGCAGGACGAACACCGGGGAGCTGTTTTTT. Residues: CASSDWGRTNTGELFF.

This chain connects TRBV4-2 to TRBJ2-3, with 9 bases that match TRBD2. Germline CDR1 is LGHNA and CDR2 is YNFKEQ. The CDR3 has 15 residues. The J segment lost 0 bases and the V segment lost 4 bases, leaving 2 bases of the junction unmatched. The CDR3 sequence: CASSPTSGSTDTQYF. In nucleotides, the CDR3 is TGTGCCAGCAGCCCAACTAGCGGGAGCACAGATACGCAGTATTTT.

V gene TRBV18 combines with J gene TRBJ1-1, with TRBD1 matching 7 bases. Germline lookup yields CDR1 KGHSH and CDR2 LQKENI. The CDR3 contains 15 residues. Losses at the gene ends were 2 bases for V and 5 bases for J; bases not matched to a gene: 8. The CDR3, as DNA: TGTGCCAGCTCACCATCGACAGGGTCTGAAACTGAAGCTTTCTTT. Protein sequence: CASSPSTGSETEAFF.

The chain links TRBV4-1 to TRBJ1-1; weak D call: TRBD1 (5 bases). CDR1 is MGHRA, CDR2 YSYEKL, per germline. The CDR3 has 13 residues. V lost 0 bases, J lost 10 bases, and 12 bases lay in between. The CDR3 protein is CASSQEGGFGAFF. DNA for the CDR3: TGCGCCAGCAGCCAAGAGGGGGGATTTGGAGCTTTCTTT.

This CDR3 reads CASEDLRAGGLDEQFF. The CDR3 DNA follows: TGTGCCAGCGAGGACCTCCGAGCGGGGGGGCTAGATGAGCAGTTCTTC. The chain couples TRBV9 to TRBJ2-1, with TRBD2 matching 10 bases. The CDR3 totals 16 residues. Unmatched junction bases numbered 15, after V lost 7 bases and J lost 8 bases. The germline V gene encodes CDR1 SGDLS and CDR2 YYNGEE.

CDR3 DNA: TGTGCCAGCAGCACGCTAGGTTGGGAGCAGTTCTTC. It translates to CASSTLGWEQFF. This chain uses TRBV12-3 or TRBV12-4 with TRBJ2-1; D is unclear. The V and J ends lost 6 bases and 10 bases respectively, with 13 bases between them. This CDR3 is built from 12 residues.

This clone was counted a few times. The chain is built from TRBV7-6 and TRBJ1-1; the D is unclear. The CDR3 extends over 13 amino acids. Germline-derived CDR1 and CDR2 are SGHVS and FNYEAQ. V lost 1 base, J lost 5 bases, and 8 bases lay in between. The CDR3 loop reads CASSLDGRTEAFF. The CDR3 DNA reads as TGTGCCAGCAGCTTAGACGGGAGGACTGAAGCTTTCTTT.

The CDR3: CASSPRQASTDTQYF. The CDR3 nucleotides are TGTGCCAGCTCACCTCGACAGGCTAGCACAGATACGCAGTATTTT. The V and J genes are TRBV18 and TRBJ2-3; D may be TRBD1 (6 bases). This CDR3 is built from 15 residues. V gave up 3 bases and J gave up 0 bases, with 10 bases separating them. The V gene's germline CDR1 is KGHSH and CDR2 LQKENI. Using reference TRBV18 and TRBJ2-3 for the parts outside the CDR3, the full variable domain is NAGVMQNPRHLVRRRGQEARLRCSPMKGHSHVYWYRQLPEEGLKFMVYLQKENIIDESGMPKERFSAEFPKEGPSILRIQQVVRGDSAAYFCASSPRQASTDTQYFGPGTRLTVL.

The sample holds one count of this clone. The chain uses TRBV6-5 and TRBJ2-7; D may be TRBD1 (6 bases). Germline V gene data show CDR1 as MNHEY and CDR2 as SVGAGI. CDR3 length equals 15 residues. The V and J ends lost 3 bases and 0 bases respectively, with 12 bases between them. The CDR3 DNA reads TGTGCCAGCAGTTATCGCCGGGACATCTCCTACGAGCAGTACTTC. Translating gives CASSYRRDISYEQYF.